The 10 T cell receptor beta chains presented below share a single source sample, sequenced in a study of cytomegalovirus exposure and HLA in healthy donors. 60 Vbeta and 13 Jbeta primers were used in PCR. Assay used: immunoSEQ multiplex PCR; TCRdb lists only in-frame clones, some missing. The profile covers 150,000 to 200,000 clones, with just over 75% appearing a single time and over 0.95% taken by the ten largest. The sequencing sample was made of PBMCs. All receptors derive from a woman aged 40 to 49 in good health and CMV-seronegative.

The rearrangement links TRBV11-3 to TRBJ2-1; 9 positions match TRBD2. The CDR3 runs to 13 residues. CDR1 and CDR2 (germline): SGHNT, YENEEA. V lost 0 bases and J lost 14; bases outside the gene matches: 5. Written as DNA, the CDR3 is TGTGCCAGCAGCTTAGATTTAGCGGGAGATGAGTTCTTC. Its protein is CASSLDLAGDEFF.

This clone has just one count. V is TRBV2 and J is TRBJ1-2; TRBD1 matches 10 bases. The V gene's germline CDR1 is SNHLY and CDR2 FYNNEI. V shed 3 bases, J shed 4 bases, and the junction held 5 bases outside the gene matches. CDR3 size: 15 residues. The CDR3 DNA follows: TGTGCCAGCAGTGACGACAGGGGGCCGAGCTATGGCTACACCTTC. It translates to CASSDDRGPSYGYTF.

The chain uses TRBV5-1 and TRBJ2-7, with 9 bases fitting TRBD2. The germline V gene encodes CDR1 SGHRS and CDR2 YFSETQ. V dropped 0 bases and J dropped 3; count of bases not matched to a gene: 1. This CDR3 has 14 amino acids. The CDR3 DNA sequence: TGCGCCAGCAGCTTGGTTAGCGGGAGCTACGAGCAGTACTTC. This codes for CASSLVSGSYEQYF.

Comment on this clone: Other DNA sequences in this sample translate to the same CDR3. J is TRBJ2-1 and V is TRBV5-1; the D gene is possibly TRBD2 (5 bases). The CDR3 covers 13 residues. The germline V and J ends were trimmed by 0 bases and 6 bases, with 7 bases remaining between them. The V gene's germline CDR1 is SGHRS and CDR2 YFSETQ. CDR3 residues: CASSLGTSNEQFF. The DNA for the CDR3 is TGCGCCAGCAGCTTGGGCACTAGCAATGAGCAGTTCTTC.

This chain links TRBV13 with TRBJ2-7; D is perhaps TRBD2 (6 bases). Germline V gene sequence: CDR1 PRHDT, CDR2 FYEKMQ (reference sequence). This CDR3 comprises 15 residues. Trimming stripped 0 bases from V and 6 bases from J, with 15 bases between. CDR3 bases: TGTGCCAGCAGCTTAGGGTGGGGGGAAGGAGGCGAGCAGTACTTC. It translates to CASSLGWGEGGEQYF.

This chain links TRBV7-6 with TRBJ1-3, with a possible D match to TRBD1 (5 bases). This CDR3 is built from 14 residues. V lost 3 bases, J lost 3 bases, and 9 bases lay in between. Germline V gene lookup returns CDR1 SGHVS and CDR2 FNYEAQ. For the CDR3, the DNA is TGTGCCAGCAGCTTGAACGGGGGTGGAAACACCATATATTTT. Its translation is CASSLNGGGNTIYF.

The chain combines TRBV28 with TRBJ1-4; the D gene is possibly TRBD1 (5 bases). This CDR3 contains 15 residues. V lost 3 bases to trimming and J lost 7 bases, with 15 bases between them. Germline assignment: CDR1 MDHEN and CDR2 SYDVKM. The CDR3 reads CASSLGQKSFEKLFF. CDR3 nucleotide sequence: TGTGCCAGCAGTTTGGGGCAGAAGTCCTTTGAAAAACTGTTTTTT.

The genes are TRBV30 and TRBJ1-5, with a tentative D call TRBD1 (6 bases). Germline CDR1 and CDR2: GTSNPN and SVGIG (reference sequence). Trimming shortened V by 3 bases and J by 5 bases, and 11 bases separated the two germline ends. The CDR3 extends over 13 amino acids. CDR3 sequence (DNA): TGTGCCTGGAGGGGAGGGGGGGATCAGCCCCAGCATTTT. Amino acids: CAWRGGGDQPQHF.

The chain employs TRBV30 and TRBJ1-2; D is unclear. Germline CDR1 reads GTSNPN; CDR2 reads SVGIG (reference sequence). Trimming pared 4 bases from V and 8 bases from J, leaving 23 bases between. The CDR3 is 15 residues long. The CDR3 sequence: CAWTTPAVVQKGYTF. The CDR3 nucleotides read TGTGCCTGGACTACTCCCGCGGTGGTGCAAAAGGGCTACACCTTC. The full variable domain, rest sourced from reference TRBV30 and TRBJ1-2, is SQTIHQWPATLVQPVGSPLSLECTVEGTSNPNLYWYRQAAGRGLQLLFYSVGIGQISSEVPQNLSASRPQDRQFILSSKKLLLSDSGFYLCAWTTPAVVQKGYTFGSGTRLTVV.

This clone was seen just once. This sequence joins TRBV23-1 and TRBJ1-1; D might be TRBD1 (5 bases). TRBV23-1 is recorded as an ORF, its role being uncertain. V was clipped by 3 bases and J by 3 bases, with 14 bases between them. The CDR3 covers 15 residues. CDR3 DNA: TGCGCCAGCAGTCAGGCCACAGGTATGGACACTGAAGCTTTCTTT. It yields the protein CASSQATGMDTEAFF.